This entry concerns a single TCR beta chain. This sample was included in a study of identical twins. The CDR3 has 13 amino acids. The V gene's germline CDR1 is DFQATT and CDR2 SNEGSKA (reference sequence). V lost 6 bases and J lost 4, with 15 bases in between. Via MiXCR, TCRdb re-called the 5' RACE reads, giving one row per CDR3 protein. The sample has 700,000 or so distinct CDR3 sequences, around 8.6% seen once; the top ten hold roughly 0.9%. These same records also appear under a second study, on yellow fever vaccine responses in identical twins.

The sequencing input was PBMCs. This TCR was recovered from a woman between 18 and 29 years old in good health. The rearrangement joins TRBV20-1 to TRBJ2-5; D is unclear. The CDR3 DNA follows: TGCAGTGCCCTGGCCCCACGCGGAGAGACCCAGTACTTC. Translation gives CSALAPRGETQYF.